One sample yielded the 14 T cell receptor beta chains listed below, sequenced in a study of blood T cell repertoires in COVID-19. Produced via immunoSEQ multiplex PCR; TCRdb's table is partial and in-frame only. The sample lists approximately 490,000 clones, around 87% occurring once. The source material was PBMCs or T cells enriched from blood (not recorded which). Receptors originate from a woman aged 18-29 years who had recovered from COVID-19.

The chain uses TRBV5-5 and TRBJ2-3; tentative D call: TRBD1 (5 bases). Germline V lookup: CDR1 SGHKS, CDR2 YYEKEE (reference sequence). V lost 4 bases to trimming and J lost 2 bases, with 11 bases between them. The CDR3 has 14 amino acids. CDR3 sequence: CASSQTAITDTQYF. DNA of the CDR3: TGTGCCAGCAGCCAGACAGCTATCACAGATACGCAGTATTTT.

The sample holds one count of this clone. This chain connects TRBV6-5 to TRBJ1-5; TRBD1 might be the D (5 bases). The CDR3 contains 16 residues. V was clipped by 0 bases and J by 2 bases, with 11 bases between them. Per the germline V gene, CDR1 is MNHEY and CDR2 is SVGAGI. CDR3 region: CASSYSLTGRNQPQHF. The CDR3 nucleotides read TGTGCCAGCAGTTACTCTCTCACAGGACGCAATCAGCCCCAGCATTTT.

The CDR3 protein is CASSSNRAYEQYF. The CDR3 bases are TGCGCCAGCAGCTCAAACAGAGCCTACGAGCAGTACTTC. The chain is built from TRBV5-1 and TRBJ2-7; D not resolved. There are 13 residues in the CDR3. Trimming removed 3 bases from V and 2 bases from J, with 9 bases in between. Germline CDR1 is SGHRS and CDR2 is YFSETQ.

This chain links TRBV5-4 with TRBJ1-2; D is unresolved. V lost 6 bases and J 3 bases, leaving 21 bases between the germline ends. Germline V lookup: CDR1 SGHNT, CDR2 YYREEE (reference sequence). The CDR3 sequence is 16 residues long. CDR3 coding DNA: TGTGCCAGCACCCTTTCGTATCCTGAGGAATACTATGGCTACACCTTC. Its translation is CASTLSYPEEYYGYTF.

This clone was seen a few times. V and J are TRBV4-1 and TRBJ1-6; D possibly corresponds to TRBD1 (6 bases). The CDR3 has 14 amino acids. Germline V gene lookup returns CDR1 MGHRA and CDR2 YSYEKL. The germline V and J ends were trimmed by 3 bases and 7 bases, with 10 bases remaining between them. Here the CDR3 reads CASSQPRGNSPLHF. DNA for the CDR3: TGCGCCAGCAGCCAGCCGAGGGGGAATTCACCCCTCCACTTT.

The V gene is TRBV10-3, the J gene TRBJ1-4; perhaps TRBD1 as D (6 bases). CDR3 size: 14 residues. Trimming took off 5 bases at V and 6 bases at J, with 13 bases between the two ends. Germline CDR1 reads ENHRY; CDR2 reads SYGVKD. For the CDR3, the DNA is TGTGCCATCAGTCCCAGGGGAACGGATGAAAAACTGTTTTTT. Protein: CAISPRGTDEKLFF.

This clone has only one observation. The chain carries TRBV2 and TRBJ1-2; unclear D gene. The V end lost 1 base, the J end lost 6 bases, and 9 bases lay between the germline ends. Looked up from germline, CDR1 is SNHLY and CDR2 is FYNNEI. The CDR3 has 13 residues. The CDR3 DNA is TGTGCCAGCAGTGAAGGAGTGCTCGATGGCTACACCTTC. Encoded protein: CASSEGVLDGYTF. The variable domain in full, with the rest retrieved from reference TRBV2 and TRBJ1-2, is EPEVTQTPSHQVTQMGQEVILRCVPISNHLYFYWYRQILGQKVEFLVSFYNNEISEKSEIFDDQFSVERPDGSNFTLKIRSTKLEDSAMYFCASSEGVLDGYTFGSGTRLTVV.

The chain is built from TRBV28 and TRBJ2-5, with 8 bases identical to TRBD2. Germline V CDR1 and CDR2: MDHEN, SYDVKM. The CDR3 totals 14 residues. Losses at the gene ends were 6 bases for V and 1 base for J; bases not matched to a gene: 4. The CDR3 protein is CASSPRGGQETQYF. DNA of the CDR3: TGTGCCAGCAGCCCCCGGGGGGGCCAAGAGACCCAGTACTTC.

The chain links TRBV25-1 to TRBJ2-2; 10 bases agree with TRBD2. Germline V CDR1 and CDR2: MGHDK, SYGVNS. CDR3 length: 15 residues. J lost 8 bases, V lost 7 bases, and 10 bases had no gene match. This chain's CDR3 is CASTRTSGPGGELFF. Here the CDR3 DNA reads TGTGCCAGCACTAGGACTAGCGGTCCAGGAGGGGAGCTGTTTTTT.

V is TRBV4-1 and J is TRBJ2-5, with D unresolved. Looked up from germline, CDR1 is MGHRA and CDR2 is YSYEKL. V was pared by 1 base and J by 5 bases, with 8 bases between. There are 13 residues in the CDR3. CDR3 bases: TGCGCCAGCAGCCAAGTGCCCGGGGAGACCCAGTACTTC. This sequence encodes CASSQVPGETQYF.

J is TRBJ1-2 and V is TRBV6-6; 10 nucleotides line up with TRBD1. The germline gives CDR1 MNHNY, CDR2 SVGAGI (reference sequence). The J segment lost 5 bases and the V segment lost 2 bases, leaving 5 bases of the junction unmatched. This CDR3 contains 15 residues. In nucleotides, the CDR3 is TGTGCCAGCAGTTACCCACTGGACAGGGGGTATGGCTACACCTTC. This encodes CASSYPLDRGYGYTF.

The CDR3 nucleotides read TGTGCCAGCAGCGAGGGACAGGGGGGTGTCTACGAGCAGTACTTC. Residues: CASSEGQGGVYEQYF. V usage is TRBV9 and J usage is TRBJ2-7; 11 bases match TRBD1. Germline V gene lookup returns CDR1 SGDLS and CDR2 YYNGEE. The CDR3 contains 15 residues. The V and J ends lost 3 bases and 3 bases, in that order; junction bases with no gene match: 5.

The chain recombines TRBV7-9 with TRBJ1-1; no definite D call. The germline V gene encodes CDR1 SEHNR and CDR2 FQNEAQ (reference sequence). V lost 2 bases to trimming and J lost 11 bases, with 15 bases between them. The CDR3 length is 13 residues. The CDR3 is CASSLPTWEGAFF. DNA for the CDR3: TGTGCCAGCAGCTTACCCACTTGGGAGGGCGCTTTCTTT.

The CDR3 here is CASSSSLTGLHGYTF. DNA for the CDR3: TGTGCCAGCAGCTCCAGCTTGACAGGGCTCCATGGCTACACCTTC. The V gene is TRBV7-9, the J gene TRBJ1-2; 7 nucleotides agree with TRBD1. This CDR3 is built from 15 residues. V lost 4 bases and J lost 6; bases outside the gene matches: 11. In germline, CDR1 is SEHNR, CDR2 FQNEAQ (reference sequence). The full variable domain, rest sourced from reference TRBV7-9 and TRBJ1-2, is DTGVSQNPRHKITKRGQNVTFRCDPISEHNRLYWYRQTLGQGPEFLTYFQNEAQLEKSRLLSDRFSAERPKGSFSTLEIQRTEQGDSAMYLCASSSSLTGLHGYTFGSGTRLTVV.